This T cell receptor (beta chain) was captured by sequencing in a study of T cell responses to AZD1222 COVID-19 vaccine. Trimming left V 4 bases short and J 9 bases short, with 23 bases between. From germline, CDR1 is SGHRS and CDR2 YFSETQ. This CDR3 has 15 residues. Details on this clone: Its target is not known.

Study-wide results and limits: Variant regions that are unmutated are reportedly the target of nearly half of spike-specific TCRs. At study baseline, merely about 6 AZD1222 recipients were seropositive. Only after the peak T cell response were repertoires sampled.

The data were produced by immunoSEQ multiplex PCR, yet TCRdb's version contains in-frame clones alone and is incomplete. The sample has tens of thousands of clones, 85% to 90% seen once. This material consisted of peripheral blood, taken 28 days after the second AZD1222 dose. The receptor was derived from an adult who received the AZD1222 COVID-19 vaccine. The genes are TRBV5-1 and TRBJ2-7; perhaps TRBD2 as D (5 bases). CDR3 residues: CASSPSRLETRGQYF. In DNA, the CDR3 is TGCGCCAGCAGCCCCTCCCGGTTAGAGACTCGGGGGCAGTACTTC. Full variable domain (remainder filled in from reference TRBV5-1 and TRBJ2-7): KAGVTQTPRYLIKTRGQQVTLSCSPISGHRSVSWYQQTPGQGLQFLFEYFSETQRNKGNFPGRFSGRQFSNSRSEMNVSTLELGDSALYLCASSPSRLETRGQYFGPGTRLTVT.